These 27 T cell receptor beta chains came from one sample sequenced in a study of blood T cell repertoires in COVID-19. The protocol was immunoSEQ multiplex PCR, while the TCRdb copy is restricted to in-frame clones and leaves out a portion. This table holds 95,000 to 150,000 clones, over 75% found once. The material sequenced was peripheral blood. These receptors were obtained from an elderly woman with acute or convalescent COVID-19.

This chain uses TRBV25-1 with TRBJ1-1, with 10 bases matching TRBD1. J gave up 2 bases and V 6 bases, and 3 bases lay outside the gene matches. Germline CDR1 is MGHDK and CDR2 is SYGVNS. This CDR3 contains 14 residues. This chain's CDR3 is CASSRQGANTEAFF. In DNA, the CDR3 is TGTGCCAGCAGCAGACAGGGGGCTAACACTGAAGCTTTCTTT.

The chain recombines TRBV2 with TRBJ1-2, with 7 bases fitting TRBD1. Germline V gene lookup returns CDR1 SNHLY and CDR2 FYNNEI. The J segment lost 2 bases and the V segment lost 10 bases, leaving 10 bases of the junction unmatched. This CDR3 is 14 amino acids long. In DNA form, the CDR3 reads TGTGCCATCAATGAGGGCAGGGGGAACTATGGCTACACCTTC. It translates to CAINEGRGNYGYTF.

The chain has TRBV11-2 and TRBJ2-3, with D tentatively TRBD2 (6 bases). The V gene's germline CDR1 is SGHAT and CDR2 FQNNGV. V was shortened by 0 bases and J by 5 bases, with 9 bases between the two germline ends. This CDR3 spans 14 amino acids. As DNA, the CDR3 is TGTGCCAGCAGCTTAGATTGGGGAGGAGATACGCAGTATTTT. Translation gives CASSLDWGGDTQYF. Together with reference TRBV11-2 and TRBJ2-3, the CDR3 gives the full variable domain: EAGVAQSPRYKIIEKRQSVAFWCNPISGHATLYWYQQILGQGPKLLIQFQNNGVVDDSQLPKDRFSAERLKGVDSTLKIQPAKLEDSAVYLCASSLDWGGDTQYFGPGTRLTVL.

The chain recombines TRBV28 with TRBJ1-1; no reliable D call. The V end lost 4 bases, the J end lost 11 bases, and 26 bases lay between the germline ends. The germline V gene has CDR1 MDHEN and CDR2 SYDVKM. There are 16 residues in the CDR3. CDR3: CASSYPSTHPDRGAFF. CDR3 nucleotides: TGTGCCAGCAGTTACCCGTCCACCCATCCGGATCGAGGGGCTTTCTTT.

This clone is a singleton in its sample. The rearrangement links TRBV7-9 to TRBJ1-1; possibly TRBD1 for D (5 bases). Germline CDR1 SEHNR, CDR2 FQNEAQ (reference sequence). The ends were cut back, 1 base at V and 4 bases at J, with 13 bases in the middle. The CDR3 loop spans 15 amino acids. The CDR3 reads CASSLVQGGITEAFF. CDR3 coding DNA: TGTGCCAGCAGCTTAGTCCAGGGAGGCATCACTGAAGCTTTCTTT.

The genes are TRBV7-9 and TRBJ1-1, with 10 positions matching TRBD1. CDR3 length: 17 residues. J gave up 0 bases and V 4 bases, and 8 bases lay outside the gene matches. Germline assignment: CDR1 SEHNR and CDR2 FQNEAQ (reference sequence). The CDR3: CASSYSTGGTLNTEAFF. The CDR3 region has the DNA TGTGCCAGCAGCTACTCGACAGGGGGCACGTTGAACACTGAAGCTTTCTTT.

V and J are TRBV18 and TRBJ2-7, with a possible D match to TRBD1 (6 bases). The V end lost 0 bases, the J end lost 4 bases, and 10 bases lay between the germline ends. The CDR3 covers 14 residues. Per the germline V gene, CDR1 is KGHSH and CDR2 is LQKENI. The CDR3 DNA reads TGTGCCAGCTCACCACCGGCCAGGGGATACGAGCAGTACTTC. Encoded protein: CASSPPARGYEQYF. The variable domain in full, completed from reference TRBV18 and TRBJ2-7, reads NAGVMQNPRHLVRRRGQEARLRCSPMKGHSHVYWYRQLPEEGLKFMVYLQKENIIDESGMPKERFSAEFPKEGPSILRIQQVVRGDSAAYFCASSPPARGYEQYFGPGTRLTVT.

The gene calls are TRBV2 and TRBJ2-7, with a tentative D call TRBD2 (7 bases). This CDR3 is 15 amino acids long. The ends were cut back, 8 bases at V and 0 bases at J, with 17 bases in the middle. The germline V gene encodes CDR1 SNHLY and CDR2 FYNNEI. CDR3 sequence (DNA): TGTGCCAGCCAAAGGGGGGGTGTCAGCTCCTACGAGCAGTACTTC. This encodes CASQRGGVSSYEQYF.

The gene calls are TRBV20-1 and TRBJ1-5, with 7 bases that match TRBD1. Germline CDR1 is DFQATT and CDR2 is SNEGSKA (reference sequence). V was pared by 3 bases and J by 1 base, with 6 bases of the junction left unmatched. The CDR3 extends over 15 amino acids. The CDR3 region is CSASTGASSNQPQHF. The CDR3 DNA sequence: TGCAGTGCTAGTACAGGGGCCTCAAGCAATCAGCCCCAGCATTTT.

The chain carries TRBV28 and TRBJ1-2, with D uncertain. The V gene lost 1 base and the J gene lost 8 bases, with 11 bases spanning the gap. Germline V gene sequence: CDR1 MDHEN, CDR2 SYDVKM. The CDR3 covers 13 residues. The CDR3 reads CASSLLAGEGYTF. The DNA for the CDR3 is TGTGCCAGCAGTTTATTGGCCGGGGAGGGCTACACCTTC.

The CDR3 is CASSGRGDYGYTF. The CDR3, as DNA: TGTGCCAGCAGCGGACGCGGGGACTATGGCTACACCTTC. This chain uses TRBV9 with TRBJ1-2; D unresolved. The CDR3 loop spans 13 amino acids. The ends were cut back, 3 bases at V and 3 bases at J, with 9 bases in the middle. CDR1 and CDR2 from the germline V gene are SGDLS and YYNGEE.

The chain uses TRBV19 and TRBJ2-7, with 12 bases identical to TRBD2. The CDR3 spans 14 residues. CDR1 and CDR2 (germline): LNHDA, SQIVND (reference sequence). J gave up 6 bases and V 6 bases, and 6 bases lay outside the gene matches. The CDR3 DNA is TGTGCCAGTAGAGCTAGCGGGGGGGCCGGCGAGCAGTACTTC. Protein sequence: CASRASGGAGEQYF.

The chain carries TRBV6-2 or TRBV6-3 and TRBJ2-7; tentative D call: TRBD2 (6 bases). V was shortened by 0 bases and J by 3 bases, with 6 bases between the two germline ends. The CDR3 has 13 residues. Germline assignment: CDR1 MNHEY and CDR2 SVGEGT. This CDR3 is CASSYSRGYEQYF. CDR3 nucleotides: TGTGCCAGCAGTTACTCGCGGGGCTACGAGCAGTACTTC.

The chain couples TRBV6-5 to TRBJ2-7; D possibly corresponds to TRBD1 (5 bases). Germline loops: CDR1 MNHEY, CDR2 SVGAGI. The CDR3 covers 12 residues. V was cut by 6 bases and J by 6 bases, with 12 bases left in between. The CDR3 region has the DNA TGTGCCAGCAGCTCCAGACAGATCGAGCAGTACTTC. It yields the protein CASSSRQIEQYF.

In its sample, this clone was seen once. This chain links TRBV2 with TRBJ1-4; TRBD1 might be the D (6 bases). The CDR3 length is 14 residues. Germline V gene data show CDR1 as SNHLY and CDR2 as FYNNEI. Trimming cost V 3 bases and J 8 bases, with 13 bases left between them. CDR3 in DNA: TGTGCCAGCAGTGACTCAGGGGCGCGCGAAAAACTGTTTTTT. It is translated as CASSDSGAREKLFF.

This clone was counted a few times. This rearrangement joins TRBV18 to TRBJ1-1; tentatively, D is TRBD1 (5 bases). Germline CDR1 and CDR2: KGHSH and LQKENI. The CDR3 has 14 amino acids. V shed 0 bases and J shed 5 bases, with 10 bases lying between them. This chain's CDR3 is CASSPPVRVTEAFF. The CDR3 DNA sequence: TGTGCCAGCTCACCACCGGTCAGGGTGACTGAAGCTTTCTTT.

J is TRBJ1-1 and V is TRBV28, with D possibly matching TRBD1 (5 bases). Trimming removed 9 bases at V and 10 bases at J, with 12 bases between. The CDR3 is 10 amino acids. Germline assignment: CDR1 MDHEN and CDR2 SYDVKM. For the CDR3, the DNA is TGTGCCAGTGGGCGGGGGACAGCTTTCTTT. Translation: CASGRGTAFF.

This chain links TRBV11-2 with TRBJ1-1; the D is unclear. V lost 1 base to trimming and J lost 6 bases, with 3 bases between them. The CDR3 is 11 amino acids. Germline V lookup: CDR1 SGHAT, CDR2 FQNNGV. The CDR3 DNA sequence: TGTGCCAGCAGCTTAGCCGCTGAAGCTTTCTTT. Its translation: CASSLAAEAFF. The full variable domain, with the rest looked up from reference TRBV11-2 and TRBJ1-1, is EAGVAQSPRYKIIEKRQSVAFWCNPISGHATLYWYQQILGQGPKLLIQFQNNGVVDDSQLPKDRFSAERLKGVDSTLKIQPAKLEDSAVYLCASSLAAEAFFGQGTRLTVV.

This clone appeared a few times. The J gene is TRBJ2-2, the V gene TRBV4-1, with 8 bases matching TRBD1. The CDR3 spans 15 residues. The germline gives CDR1 MGHRA, CDR2 YSYEKL. The V gene end was trimmed by 3 bases and the J gene end by 0 bases; junction bases not matched to a gene: 0. The CDR3 region is CASSQTGANTGELFF. CDR3 in DNA: TGCGCCAGCAGCCAGACAGGGGCGAACACCGGGGAGCTGTTTTTT.

Turning to this clone: Other DNA sequences from this sample encode an identical CDR3 as well. V gene TRBV7-2 combines with J gene TRBJ1-1, with D uncertain. The ends were cut back, 4 bases at V and 0 bases at J, with 6 bases in the middle. CDR1 and CDR2 (germline): SGHTA, FQGNSA. The CDR3 covers 13 residues. The DNA of the CDR3 is TGTGCCAGCAGCTCTCAGATGAACACTGAAGCTTTCTTT. Protein sequence: CASSSQMNTEAFF. Filled out from reference TRBV7-2 and TRBJ1-1, the complete variable domain reads GAGVSQSPSNKVTEKGKDVELRCDPISGHTALYWYRQSLGQGLEFLIYFQGNSAPDKSGLPSDRFSAERTGGSVSTLTIQRTQQEDSAVYLCASSSQMNTEAFFGQGTRLTVV.

V gene TRBV18 combines with J gene TRBJ1-2, with unresolved D. The CDR3 loop spans 12 amino acids. Germline V gene sequence: CDR1 KGHSH, CDR2 LQKENI. Trimming cost V 5 bases and J 6 bases, with 10 bases left between them. The CDR3 sequence is CASSSNGDGYTF. In nucleotides, the CDR3 is TGTGCCAGCTCATCAAACGGGGATGGCTACACCTTC.

The chain carries TRBV15 and TRBJ2-4; 7 bases agree with TRBD1. The CDR3 runs 14 residues. V shed 8 bases, J shed 7 bases, and the junction held 11 bases outside the gene matches. Germline lookup yields CDR1 LNHNV and CDR2 YYDKDF (reference sequence). The CDR3 DNA reads TGTGCCACCTCGAGGCAGGGGGTAGATAACATTCAGTACTTC. Protein product: CATSRQGVDNIQYF. The full variable domain, completed using reference TRBV15 and TRBJ2-4, is DAMVIQNPRYQVTQFGKPVTLSCSQTLNHNVMYWYQQKSSQAPKLLFHYYDKDFNNEADTPDNFQSRRPNTSFCFLDIRSPGLGDTAMYLCATSRQGVDNIQYFGAGTRLSVL.

In its sample, this clone was seen a few times. The sample holds other DNA sequences that translate to the same CDR3. The V and J genes are TRBV5-1 and TRBJ1-2, with a weak D call TRBD1 (5 bases). Trimming shortened V by 0 bases and J by 2 bases, and 8 bases separated the two germline ends. Germline lookup yields CDR1 SGHRS and CDR2 YFSETQ. The CDR3 extends over 14 amino acids. CDR3 sequence: CASSLGRDNYGYTF. In DNA, the CDR3 is TGCGCCAGCAGCTTGGGGCGGGACAACTATGGCTACACCTTC.

The CDR3: CASRKNRDANTGELFF. Here the CDR3 DNA reads TGTGCCAGTAGGAAGAACAGAGACGCGAACACCGGGGAGCTGTTTTTT. The J gene is TRBJ2-2, the V gene TRBV19; D not certain. The CDR3 spans 16 residues. V lost 6 bases, J lost 0 bases, and 14 bases lay in between. Germline CDR1 LNHDA, CDR2 SQIVND (reference sequence).

This rearrangement joins TRBV25-1 to TRBJ2-2; TRBD1 is a possible D gene (6 bases). V lost 8 bases to trimming and J lost 0 bases, with 13 bases between them. The CDR3 has 15 residues. Germline-derived CDR1 and CDR2 are MGHDK and SYGVNS. The CDR3: CASCGGSANTGELFF. The CDR3 DNA sequence: TGTGCCAGCTGTGGGGGCTCGGCGAACACCGGGGAGCTGTTTTTT.

This clone occurred a few times. This chain connects TRBV2 to TRBJ1-3, with D possibly matching TRBD1 (5 bases). Looked up from germline, CDR1 is SNHLY and CDR2 is FYNNEI. V was trimmed by 2 bases and J by 1 base, leaving 15 bases between them. CDR3 size: 17 residues. The CDR3 nucleotides read TGTGCCAGCAGTGAAACAGGACCGACCTCTTCTGGAAACACCATATATTTT. This translates into CASSETGPTSSGNTIYF.

The rearrangement uses TRBV5-1 and TRBJ2-1; D is possibly TRBD1 (8 bases). CDR3 length: 16 amino acids. The germline V and J ends were trimmed by 2 bases and 1 base, with 13 bases remaining between them. Germline V gene sequence: CDR1 SGHRS, CDR2 YFSETQ. CDR3: CASSFGQGGSYNEQFF. The CDR3, as DNA: TGCGCCAGCAGCTTTGGACAGGGAGGGTCCTACAATGAGCAGTTCTTC. Drawing the rest from reference TRBV5-1 and TRBJ2-1, the complete variable domain is KAGVTQTPRYLIKTRGQQVTLSCSPISGHRSVSWYQQTPGQGLQFLFEYFSETQRNKGNFPGRFSGRQFSNSRSEMNVSTLELGDSALYLCASSFGQGGSYNEQFFGPGTRLTVL.